The 28 T cell receptor beta chains in this list originate from one sample, sequenced in a study of T cell repertoires in cytomegalovirus infection. MiXCR, run by TCRdb on the reads, gives a single entry per CDR3 protein. The repertoire consists of around 140,000 distinct CDR3 sequences, with roughly 6% occurring once and the leading ten covering roughly 18%. Sequencing input: PBMCs. These receptors all stem from a human donor in good health (CMV status not recorded). Some clones in this sample may be carry-over from other donors' samples.

The sample holds many counts of this clonotype. The chain employs TRBV7-2 and TRBJ1-1, with 7 bases matching TRBD1. The CDR3 has 14 residues. Trimming at V came to 3 bases and at J to 3 bases, leaving 4 bases not matched to a gene. Germline lookup yields CDR1 SGHTA and CDR2 FQGNSA. In nucleotides, the CDR3 is TGTGCCAGCAGCTTTAACAGGGGTTACACTGAAGCTTTCTTT. It codes for CASSFNRGYTEAFF.

This clonotype was found once. The V gene is TRBV29-1, the J gene TRBJ1-1, with D maybe TRBD1 (6 bases). V was pared by 6 bases and J by 10 bases, with 21 bases between. There are 13 residues in the CDR3. The germline CDR1 and CDR2 sequences are SQVTM and ANQGSEA. The chain's CDR3 is CSVTQGASGLAFF. The DNA for the CDR3 is TGCAGCGTAACACAGGGTGCGAGCGGGCTAGCTTTCTTT.

Many counts were recorded for this clonotype. The V call is TRBV19, the J call TRBJ2-6, with D unclear. Looked up from germline, CDR1 is LNHDA and CDR2 is SQIVND (reference sequence). The CDR3 runs to 16 residues. Deletions cut 3 bases from V and 0 bases from J, with 9 bases between. The CDR3 nucleotides are TGTGCCAGTAGTATCCCCAGTAACTCTGGGGCCAACGTCCTGACTTTC. Translation gives CASSIPSNSGANVLTF.

This clonotype was counted many times. The rearrangement links TRBV4-1 to TRBJ1-6; possibly TRBD1 for D (6 bases). This CDR3 spans 17 amino acids. Germline V gene lookup returns CDR1 MGHRA and CDR2 YSYEKL. Trimming took 1 base from V and 2 from J, leaving 12 bases between them. The DNA of the CDR3 is TGCGCCAGCAGCCAAGTGCAGGGGCTGACCTATAATTCACCCCTCCACTTT. It specifies CASSQVQGLTYNSPLHF.

The table lists this clonotype with a few counts. J is TRBJ2-4 and V is TRBV28; D unresolved. The germline V gene encodes CDR1 MDHEN and CDR2 SYDVKM. There are 13 residues in the CDR3. Trimming stripped 5 bases from V and 5 bases from J, with 10 bases between. The CDR3: CASSPLPENIQYF. The CDR3 nucleotides read TGTGCCAGCAGTCCCTTACCAGAAAACATTCAGTACTTC.

This clonotype was seen many times. The chain is built from TRBV7-2 and TRBJ2-3; unclear D gene. There are 12 residues in the CDR3. Germline V lookup: CDR1 SGHTA, CDR2 FQGNSA. Between the trimmed V and J ends, which lost 3 bases and 0 bases, there was a span of 1 base. The CDR3 is CASSFSTDTQYF. CDR3 bases: TGTGCCAGCAGCTTTAGCACAGATACGCAGTATTTT.

There are many counts of this clonotype. The chain links TRBV4-3 to TRBJ2-6; unclear D gene. V lost 0 bases to trimming and J lost 0 bases, with 6 bases between them. Germline V gene lookup returns CDR1 LGHNA and CDR2 YSLEER. This CDR3 contains 16 residues. In DNA, the CDR3 is TGCGCCAGCAGCCAAGATAGCAGCTCTGGGGCCAACGTCCTGACTTTC. It is translated as CASSQDSSSGANVLTF.

This clonotype was recorded many times. The chain recombines TRBV19 with TRBJ2-1; 10 bases align to TRBD1. The CDR3 has 19 amino acids. CDR1 LNHDA and CDR2 SQIVND come from the germline V gene (reference sequence). V lost 4 bases to trimming and J lost 3 bases; unmatched junction nucleotides: 15. DNA for the CDR3: TGTGCCAGTAGTAGGTACCCGATCCGACAGGGGGCAGTCTACAATGAGCAGTTCTTC. This encodes CASSRYPIRQGAVYNEQFF.

This clonotype was observed many times. The chain employs TRBV28 and TRBJ1-1; D might be TRBD1 (6 bases). CDR1 is MDHEN and CDR2 is SYDVKM in the germline V gene. This CDR3 has 15 amino acids. V was cut by 4 bases and J by 5 bases, with 17 bases left in between. In DNA, the CDR3 is TGTGCCAGCAGTTCCCCCCCGGGGAGGGGGACTGAAGCTTTCTTT. Translated, it gives CASSSPPGRGTEAFF. Full variable domain (rest looked up from reference TRBV28 and TRBJ1-1): DVKVTQSSRYLVKRTGEKVFLECVQDMDHENMFWYRQDPGLGLRLIYFSYDVKMKEKGDIPEGYSVSREKKERFSLILESASTNQTSMYLCASSSPPGRGTEAFFGQGTRLTVV.

The V gene is TRBV7-4, the J gene TRBJ1-2; D gene unclear. V shed 1 base and J shed 2 bases, with 5 bases lying between them. The CDR3 is made up of 13 amino acids. Germline loops: CDR1 SGHVT, CDR2 SQSDAQ. The DNA for the CDR3 is TGTGCCAGCAGCTTAGTACAGAACTATGGCTACACCTTC. It is translated as CASSLVQNYGYTF.

This clonotype came up many times. The chain has TRBV6-5 and TRBJ1-5; 10 nucleotides line up with TRBD1. CDR3 length: 15 amino acids. CDR1 is MNHEY and CDR2 is SVGAGI in the germline V gene. Trimming cost V 5 bases and J 1 base; bases outside gene matches: 2. The CDR3: CASSRDRGSNQPQHF. Written as DNA, the CDR3 is TGTGCCAGCAGTCGGGACAGGGGAAGCAATCAGCCCCAGCATTTT.

In its sample, this clonotype was seen a few times. The V gene is TRBV2, the J gene TRBJ2-7, with 7 positions matching TRBD2. The CDR3 spans 15 residues. Per the germline V gene, CDR1 is SNHLY and CDR2 is FYNNEI. With V trimmed by 1 base and J by 5 bases, 8 bases remained unmatched. The CDR3 DNA reads as TGTGCCAGCAGTGAAGTGGGGGGGACTCTCGACGAGCAGTACTTC. Protein: CASSEVGGTLDEQYF.

This clonotype was found a few times. The CDR3 DNA reads TGCAGTGCTAGAGATCAAATCGGGGGGCAAGAGACCCAGTACTTC. This translates into CSARDQIGGQETQYF. The chain recombines TRBV20-1 with TRBJ2-5, with 7 bases aligning to TRBD2. The length of the CDR3 is 15 residues. V lost 0 bases to trimming and J lost 2 bases; unmatched junction nucleotides: 6. CDR1 is DFQATT and CDR2 is SNEGSKA in the germline V gene (reference sequence).

This clonotype was detected ten times or more. This sequence joins TRBV15 and TRBJ2-4; 8 bases map to TRBD2. V lost 2 bases, J lost 6 bases, and 9 bases stayed unmatched. Germline V gives CDR1 LNHNV, CDR2 YYDKDF (reference sequence). This CDR3 is 16 amino acids long. The CDR3: CATSRLAGLSGNIQYF. The CDR3 nucleotides read TGTGCCACCAGCAGATTAGCGGGACTCTCCGGAAACATTCAGTACTTC. The variable domain in full, with the rest retrieved from reference TRBV15 and TRBJ2-4, is DAMVIQNPRYQVTQFGKPVTLSCSQTLNHNVMYWYQQKSSQAPKLLFHYYDKDFNNEADTPDNFQSRRPNTSFCFLDIRSPGLGDTAMYLCATSRLAGLSGNIQYFGAGTRLSVL.

J is TRBJ1-1 and V is TRBV9; 8 bases align to TRBD1. V was pared by 3 bases and J by 11 bases, with 9 bases of the junction left unmatched. The CDR3 sequence is 13 residues long. Per germline, CDR1 SGDLS and CDR2 YYNGEE. For the CDR3, the DNA is TGTGCCAGCAGCGAGGCAGGGGGCGCAGCCGCTTTCTTT. The encoded protein is CASSEAGGAAAFF.

This clonotype has more than one count but fewer than ten. CDR3 residues: CSAIPSRWEPQHF. The CDR3 coding sequence is TGCAGTGCTATCCCCTCCCGGTGGGAGCCCCAGCATTTT. V usage is TRBV20-1 and J usage is TRBJ1-5, with D unclear. V was clipped by 4 bases and J by 8 bases, with 15 bases between them. The CDR3 covers 13 residues. Germline CDR1 and CDR2: DFQATT and SNEGSKA (reference sequence).

The sample holds a few counts of this clonotype. This chain joins TRBV20-1 and TRBJ2-3, with 11 bases matching TRBD2. CDR3 size: 15 residues. The ends lost 6 bases at V and 0 bases at J; junction bases unmatched: 5. Germline CDR1 DFQATT, CDR2 SNEGSKA (reference sequence). The CDR3 region is CSAVGLAVSTDTQYF. The CDR3 DNA reads as TGCAGTGCGGTGGGACTAGCGGTTAGCACAGATACGCAGTATTTT.

Ten or more counts support this clonotype. The chain employs TRBV6-2 or TRBV6-3 and TRBJ2-2; no reliable D call. Between the trimmed V and J ends, which lost 6 bases and 0 bases, there was a span of 14 bases. The germline CDR1 and CDR2 sequences are MNHEY and SVGEGT. This CDR3 contains 16 residues. The CDR3 loop is CASSPLGITNTGELFF. The CDR3 DNA sequence: TGTGCCAGCAGCCCCCTCGGAATAACGAACACCGGGGAGCTGTTTTTT.

This clonotype was counted many times. Written as DNA, the CDR3 is TGCGCCAGCAGCTTGGGCACTGGCACCGGGGAGCTGTTTTTT. Encoded protein: CASSLGTGTGELFF. The chain employs TRBV5-1 and TRBJ2-2; D not resolved. Germline V gives CDR1 SGHRS, CDR2 YFSETQ. V was clipped by 0 bases and J by 4 bases, with 7 bases between them. CDR3 size: 14 residues.

This clonotype appeared a few times. The chain is built from TRBV6-6 and TRBJ2-3; 7 nucleotides agree with TRBD2. The ends lost 6 bases at V and 7 bases at J; junction bases unmatched: 10. Per germline, CDR1 MNHNY and CDR2 SVGAGI (reference sequence). The CDR3 is 14 amino acids. CDR3 residues: CASSRDGRPNTQYF. CDR3 in DNA: TGTGCCAGCAGCCGGGACGGGAGGCCTAATACGCAGTATTTT.

This clonotype was seen ten or more times. The chain links TRBV28 to TRBJ2-7; perhaps TRBD1 as D (7 bases). With 6 bases removed from V and 3 bases from J, the gap between germline ends came to 15 bases. The CDR3 covers 14 residues. CDR1 is MDHEN, CDR2 SYDVKM, per germline. Here the CDR3 DNA reads TGTGCCAGCAGACCTCAGGGGGGCCGCTACGAGCAGTACTTC. Its protein product is CASRPQGGRYEQYF.

The sample holds one count of this clonotype. This clone may be a read error of a much larger clone one base away. This rearrangement joins TRBV12-3 or TRBV12-4 to TRBJ1-5; 8 bases are a match to TRBD1. The CDR3 spans 15 residues. Unmatched junction bases numbered 8, after V lost 5 bases and J lost 5 bases. CDR3 amino acids: CASSRDRGGDQPQHF. In DNA, the CDR3 is TGTGCCAGCAGTCGTGACAGGGGCGGCGATCAGCCCCAGCATTTT.

This clonotype was recorded at least ten times. V and J are TRBV14 and TRBJ2-5, with TRBD1 matching over 9 bases. CDR1 SGHDN and CDR2 FVKESK come from the germline V gene. V shed 4 bases, J shed 2 bases, and the junction held 8 bases outside the gene matches. The CDR3 length is 16 residues. Here the CDR3 reads CASSRLDRGEQETQYF. The DNA for the CDR3 is TGTGCCAGCAGCCGCCTTGACAGGGGGGAACAAGAGACCCAGTACTTC.

The V call is TRBV28, the J call TRBJ1-2, with unresolved D. Germline values: CDR1 MDHEN, CDR2 SYDVKM. CDR3 size: 15 residues. V lost 5 bases, J lost 6 bases, and 19 bases lay in between. The CDR3 reads CASSGAGVKVDGYTF. In DNA, the CDR3 is TGTGCCAGCAGTGGAGCAGGAGTCAAGGTGGATGGCTACACCTTC.

This clonotype was detected many times. The V and J genes are TRBV7-2 and TRBJ2-2; the match to TRBD2 covers 13 bases. CDR1 is SGHTA, CDR2 FQGNSA, per germline. Trimming cost V 6 bases and J 6 bases; bases outside gene matches: 1. The CDR3 runs to 14 residues. CDR3: CASSGLAGAGELFF. The CDR3 region has the DNA TGTGCCAGCAGTGGACTAGCGGGGGCCGGGGAGCTGTTTTTT.

A few counts support this clonotype. The chain carries TRBV7-9 and TRBJ2-2; 7 nucleotides match TRBD1. The V and J ends lost 5 bases and 2 bases, in that order; junction bases with no gene match: 5. CDR1 and CDR2 from the germline V gene are SEHNR and FQNEAQ (reference sequence). The CDR3 covers 15 residues. The chain's CDR3 is CASSQGQFNTGELFF. CDR3 DNA: TGTGCCAGCAGCCAGGGACAGTTTAACACCGGGGAGCTGTTTTTT. The full variable domain, rest sourced from reference TRBV7-9 and TRBJ2-2, is DTGVSQNPRHKITKRGQNVTFRCDPISEHNRLYWYRQTLGQGPEFLTYFQNEAQLEKSRLLSDRFSAERPKGSFSTLEIQRTEQGDSAMYLCASSQGQFNTGELFFGEGSRLTVL.

This clonotype appeared many times. The CDR3 coding sequence is TGCAGTGCTAGAGATGGGACAGGGGGCTACGAGCAGTACTTC. Translated, it gives CSARDGTGGYEQYF. The chain has TRBV20-1 and TRBJ2-7; 11 nucleotides line up with TRBD1. Losses at the gene ends were 0 bases for V and 3 bases for J; bases not matched to a gene: 1. Germline CDR1 is DFQATT and CDR2 is SNEGSKA (reference sequence). The CDR3 runs to 14 residues.

This clonotype was counted at least ten times. The J gene is TRBJ2-5, the V gene TRBV28; 11 bases agree with TRBD1. V was clipped by 4 bases and J by 7 bases; unmatched bases: 8. The germline CDR1 and CDR2 sequences are MDHEN and SYDVKM. This CDR3 has 15 residues. In nucleotides, the CDR3 is TGTGCCAGCAGTTCTCGGACAGGGGGCAGCGCGACCCAGTACTTC. It yields the protein CASSSRTGGSATQYF.